The 30 T cell receptor beta chains presented below share a single source sample, sequenced in a study of blood T cell repertoires in COVID-19. Method: immunoSEQ multiplex PCR; TCRdb's copy keeps in-frame clones and lacks some. The sample shows some 290,000 clones, 85% to 95% of them seen only once. Sequenced sample: PBMCs or T cells enriched from blood (not recorded which). The receptors come from a woman in her thirties who had been exposed to COVID-19.

The chain joins TRBV28 to TRBJ1-5; 8 nucleotides agree with TRBD1. The CDR3 length is 16 residues. Trimming at V came to 4 bases and at J to 4 bases, leaving 9 bases not matched to a gene. Looked up from germline, CDR1 is MDHEN and CDR2 is SYDVKM. The CDR3 DNA sequence: TGTGCCAGCAGTTCCGGACAGGGCCCCTCTAATCAGCCCCAGCATTTT. Translation: CASSSGQGPSNQPQHF. Full variable domain (outside the CDR3, taken from reference TRBV28 and TRBJ1-5): DVKVTQSSRYLVKRTGEKVFLECVQDMDHENMFWYRQDPGLGLRLIYFSYDVKMKEKGDIPEGYSVSREKKERFSLILESASTNQTSMYLCASSSGQGPSNQPQHFGDGTRLSIL.

CDR3 loop: CASNLDRGREKLFF. The CDR3 nucleotides are TGTGCCAGCAACCTGGACAGGGGCAGAGAAAAACTGTTTTTT. This chain links TRBV6-5 with TRBJ1-4; TRBD1 matches 9 bases. Germline trimming cut 7 bases from V and 8 bases from J; bases unmatched to any gene: 8. The germline V gene has CDR1 MNHEY and CDR2 SVGAGI. The CDR3 is made up of 14 amino acids.

V and J are TRBV7-7 and TRBJ1-3; 7 bases fit TRBD1. The junction had 3 bases not matched to a gene; V was cut back by 5 bases and J by 2 bases. Germline V gene lookup returns CDR1 SSHAT and CDR2 FNYEAQ (reference sequence). The CDR3 spans 14 residues. CDR3 in amino acids: CASSPTGAGNTIYF. The CDR3 bases are TGTGCCAGCAGCCCTACAGGGGCTGGAAACACCATATATTTT. Variable domain in full (rest from reference TRBV7-7 and TRBJ1-3): GAGVSQSPRYKVTKRGQDVTLRCDPISSHATLYWYQQALGQGPEFLTYFNYEAQPDKSGLPSDRFSAERPEGSISTLTIQRTEQRDSAMYRCASSPTGAGNTIYFGEGSWLTVV.

The chain joins TRBV27 to TRBJ1-6, with a possible D match to TRBD1 (5 bases). V lost 10 bases to trimming and J lost 13 bases, with 14 bases between them. The germline gives CDR1 MNHEY, CDR2 SMNVEV (reference sequence). There are 11 residues in the CDR3. The DNA for the CDR3 is TGTGCCACTGGGGCCGTGTCCCCCCTCCACTTT. Encoded protein: CATGAVSPLHF.

This chain connects TRBV2 to TRBJ1-1; TRBD1 might be the D (6 bases). The length of the CDR3 is 13 residues. Per germline, CDR1 SNHLY and CDR2 FYNNEI. Deletions cut 6 bases from V and 7 bases from J, with 15 bases between. Written as DNA, the CDR3 is TGTGCCAGCAGGAGGGGGGGCAAGGGTGAAGCTTTCTTT. Amino acids: CASRRGGKGEAFF.

This clone showed up just once. The DNA for the CDR3 is TGCGCCAGCAGCCAAGAAGCCAGGGCAATTGGCTACACCTTC. It specifies CASSQEARAIGYTF. The rearrangement joins TRBV4-3 to TRBJ1-2; possible D gene TRBD1, 5 bases. V gave up 0 bases and J gave up 7 bases, with 12 bases separating them. Germline CDR1 is LGHNA and CDR2 is YSLEER. The CDR3 is 14 amino acids.

This chain connects TRBV12-5 to TRBJ1-3, with D maybe TRBD1 (5 bases). In germline, CDR1 is LGHNT, CDR2 FRNRAP. CDR3 length equals 17 residues. V lost 5 bases and J 2 bases, leaving 19 bases between the germline ends. The CDR3 DNA reads as TGTGCTAGTGGTCAAAAGGGAGGGGCATCTACTGGAAACACCATATATTTT. This sequence encodes CASGQKGGASTGNTIYF.

The chain joins TRBV19 to TRBJ1-6; perhaps TRBD1 as D (5 bases). V was shortened by 7 bases and J by 7 bases, with 11 bases between the two germline ends. The CDR3 consists of 13 residues. Germline V CDR1 and CDR2: LNHDA, SQIVND (reference sequence). This chain's CDR3 is CASNSGGNSPLHF. CDR3 sequence (DNA): TGTGCCAGTAACTCTGGGGGGAATTCACCCCTCCACTTT.

This clone showed up just once. The J gene is TRBJ2-5, the V gene TRBV5-4, with D possibly being TRBD2 (5 bases). Germline lookup yields CDR1 SGHNT and CDR2 YYREEE (reference sequence). V was trimmed by 4 bases and J by 4 bases, leaving 11 bases between them. The CDR3 is 13 amino acids. The CDR3 DNA is TGTGCCAGCAGCCCAGCCCGGGGAGAGACCCAGTACTTC. This encodes CASSPARGETQYF.

The V gene is TRBV19, the J gene TRBJ2-5, with a tentative D call TRBD1 (6 bases). Germline loops: CDR1 LNHDA, CDR2 SQIVND (reference sequence). CDR3 size: 13 residues. The V end was cut by 6 bases, the J end by 4 bases, with 12 bases between. The CDR3 protein is CASRTQGVETQYF. The CDR3 nucleotides are TGTGCCAGTAGGACACAGGGCGTAGAGACCCAGTACTTC. The full variable domain, in which reference TRBV19 and TRBJ2-5 provide the parts outside the CDR3, is DGGITQSPKYLFRKEGQNVTLSCEQNLNHDAMYWYRQDPGQGLRLIYYSQIVNDFQKGDIAEGYSVSREKKESFPLTVTSAQKNPTAFYLCASRTQGVETQYFGPGTRLLVL.

CDR3 region: CASSEVNSKSYGYTF. The CDR3 DNA reads as TGTGCCAGCAGTGAAGTTAACAGCAAAAGCTATGGCTACACCTTC. The chain is built from TRBV25-1 and TRBJ1-2; no clear D gene. Trimming left V 2 bases short and J 4 bases short, with 14 bases between. From germline, CDR1 is MGHDK and CDR2 SYGVNS. The CDR3 loop spans 15 amino acids.

This chain links TRBV14 with TRBJ1-6; 11 bases are a match to TRBD1. Germline-derived CDR1 and CDR2 are SGHDN and FVKESK. This CDR3 contains 16 residues. The V and J ends lost 6 bases and 0 bases, in that order; junction bases with no gene match: 1. The CDR3 spells CASRGTGGSYNSPLHF. CDR3 DNA: TGTGCCAGCAGAGGGACAGGGGGCTCCTATAATTCACCCCTCCACTTT.

This chain connects TRBV27 to TRBJ2-3; 10 bases agree with TRBD1. This CDR3 has 15 residues. Germline lookup yields CDR1 MNHEY and CDR2 SMNVEV (reference sequence). The trim removed 6 bases at V and 4 bases at J, leaving 7 bases unmatched. The CDR3 nucleotides read TGTGCCAGCAGGCCGACAGGGGGCTTGGCAGATACGCAGTATTTT. Encoded protein: CASRPTGGLADTQYF.

This chain uses TRBV6-4 with TRBJ1-1; D is uncertain. Trimming removed 3 bases from V and 3 bases from J, with 8 bases in between. The length of the CDR3 is 13 residues. CDR1 is MRHNA and CDR2 is SNTAGT in the germline V gene. CDR3 coding DNA: TGTGCCAGCAGTGAGGCGGGCTACACTGAAGCTTTCTTT. Amino acid sequence: CASSEAGYTEAFF.

The chain employs TRBV4-1 and TRBJ2-1; no definite D call. V lost 0 bases to trimming and J lost 12 bases, with 9 bases between them. The germline gives CDR1 MGHRA, CDR2 YSYEKL. CDR3 length: 12 amino acids. The CDR3 nucleotides are TGCGCCAGCAGCCAAGATCTGGTCGGGCAGTTCTTC. It yields the protein CASSQDLVGQFF.

This chain uses TRBV19 with TRBJ1-1; D is possibly TRBD1 (5 bases). V lost 5 bases and J lost 1, with 11 bases in between. Germline V gene data show CDR1 as LNHDA and CDR2 as SQIVND (reference sequence). The CDR3 totals 14 residues. The CDR3, as DNA: TGTGCCAGTAGTTCTGGCAGGGAGAACACTGAAGCTTTCTTT. This sequence encodes CASSSGRENTEAFF.

The V and J genes are TRBV10-3 and TRBJ1-3, with a possible D match to TRBD1 (5 bases). V was pared by 0 bases and J by 3 bases, with 9 bases between. The germline V gene encodes CDR1 ENHRY and CDR2 SYGVKD. The CDR3 runs 15 residues. CDR3 nucleotides: TGTGCCATCAGTGAGTCGCCAGGGATTGGAAACACCATATATTTT. Translation: CAISESPGIGNTIYF.

V and J are TRBV28 and TRBJ2-7; 8 nucleotides align to TRBD1. With V trimmed by 4 bases and J by 5 bases, 13 bases remained unmatched. Germline V gene data show CDR1 as MDHEN and CDR2 as SYDVKM. The CDR3 length is 16 residues. The CDR3 nucleotides read TGTGCCAGCAGTTCAACGGACAGGGTCCCTCGGAACGAGCAGTACTTC. Translation gives CASSSTDRVPRNEQYF.

The sample holds one count of this clone. J is TRBJ1-2 and V is TRBV4-3; 7 nucleotides line up with TRBD1. The CDR3 spans 15 residues. The V gene's germline CDR1 is LGHNA and CDR2 YSLEER. The V segment lost 0 bases and the J segment 12 bases; nucleotides outside the gene matches: 13. Here the CDR3 DNA reads TGCGCCAGCAGCCAAGATAGGGGCAGGGGGAGTCTTCACACCTTC. It codes for CASSQDRGRGSLHTF.

V and J are TRBV4-1 and TRBJ2-3; 8 nucleotides align to TRBD1. This CDR3 has 15 amino acids. V lost 4 bases and J lost 4; bases outside the gene matches: 7. The V gene's germline CDR1 is MGHRA and CDR2 YSYEKL. Here the CDR3 reads CASSPKTGVPDTQYF. The CDR3 DNA reads as TGCGCCAGCAGCCCGAAGACAGGGGTCCCAGATACGCAGTATTTT.

This clone was observed a handful of times. The chain has TRBV4-1 and TRBJ1-2, with 9 bases matching TRBD1. The CDR3 spans 15 residues. V shed 4 bases and J 3 bases; nucleotides not matched to a gene: 6. Germline values: CDR1 MGHRA, CDR2 YSYEKL. The DNA of the CDR3 is TGCGCCAGCAGCCCACCACAGGGGGCGGACTATGGCTACACCTTC. Encoded protein: CASSPPQGADYGYTF.

This rearrangement joins TRBV3-1 (or the pseudogene TRBV3-2) to TRBJ2-1; 13 bases are shared with TRBD2. Germline CDR1 reads LGHDT; CDR2 reads YNNKEL (reference sequence). The CDR3 is 17 amino acids. The V and J ends lost 0 bases and 6 bases, in that order; junction bases with no gene match: 5. CDR3: CASSQDMTSGGFNEQFF. CDR3 DNA: TGTGCCAGCAGCCAAGATATGACTAGCGGGGGGTTCAATGAGCAGTTCTTC.

The chain links TRBV7-2 to TRBJ1-6; possibly TRBD1 for D (5 bases). Germline-derived CDR1 and CDR2 are SGHTA and FQGNSA. This CDR3 spans 14 amino acids. Deletions cut 2 bases from V and 9 bases from J, with 11 bases between. CDR3 sequence reads: CASSLLQGGSPLHF. The CDR3 DNA sequence: TGTGCCAGCAGCTTACTTCAGGGTGGTTCACCCCTCCACTTT.

V and J are TRBV19 and TRBJ1-2, with D tentatively TRBD1 (5 bases). The CDR3 extends over 12 amino acids. CDR1 LNHDA and CDR2 SQIVND come from the germline V gene (reference sequence). The V gene lost 7 bases and the J gene lost 8 bases, with 14 bases spanning the gap. The CDR3 nucleotides are TGTGCCAGTAATGAGGCTCGGGGGGGCTACACCTTC. Its protein is CASNEARGGYTF. Drawing the rest from reference TRBV19 and TRBJ1-2, the complete variable domain is DGGITQSPKYLFRKEGQNVTLSCEQNLNHDAMYWYRQDPGQGLRLIYYSQIVNDFQKGDIAEGYSVSREKKESFPLTVTSAQKNPTAFYLCASNEARGGYTFGSGTRLTVV.

The V gene is TRBV7-6, the J gene TRBJ1-6, with D hard to call. In germline, CDR1 is SGHVS, CDR2 FNYEAQ. V was clipped by 5 bases and J by 9 bases, with 14 bases between them. The CDR3 loop spans 14 amino acids. DNA of the CDR3: TGTGCCAGCAGCCTAGGGCCTCCTTCTTCACCCCTCCACTTT. Translating it yields CASSLGPPSSPLHF.

The gene calls are TRBV18 and TRBJ2-5; D gene uncertain. CDR1 is KGHSH, CDR2 LQKENI, per germline. The CDR3 spans 14 residues. The V and J ends lost 2 bases and 1 base respectively, with 8 bases between them. The CDR3 nucleotides read TGTGCCAGCTCACCAACGTCCAGCCAAGAGACCCAGTACTTC. It encodes CASSPTSSQETQYF.

V usage is TRBV21-1 and J usage is TRBJ1-1; whether TRBD1, the table's D call, matches the DNA was not checked. TRBV21-1 is marked as a pseudogene. The CDR3 has 16 amino acids. The CDR3 reads CASRIQGKEVNTEAFF. Here the CDR3 DNA reads TGTGCCAGCAGGATACAGGGTAAAGAGGTGAACACTGAAGCTTTCTTT.

The chain is built from TRBV14 and TRBJ2-5; D uncertain. The V end was cut by 0 bases, the J end by 7 bases, with 9 bases between. CDR1 SGHDN and CDR2 FVKESK come from the germline V gene. This CDR3 is 13 amino acids long. CDR3 region: CASSQDRSGTQYF. The CDR3 nucleotides read TGTGCCAGCAGCCAAGACAGAAGTGGGACCCAGTACTTC.

The chain uses TRBV6-2 or TRBV6-3 and TRBJ1-5; 8 nucleotides align to TRBD1. The CDR3 totals 13 residues. J was trimmed by 5 bases and V by 5 bases; bases with no gene match: 2. The germline gives CDR1 MNHEY, CDR2 SVGEGT. CDR3 region: CASSGQGHQPQHF. In DNA form, the CDR3 reads TGTGCCAGCAGTGGACAGGGACATCAGCCCCAGCATTTT.

CDR3 in amino acids: CASSLSWSSGNTIYF. CDR3 DNA sequence: TGTGCCAGCAGCTTATCTTGGAGCTCTGGAAACACCATATATTTT. The V and J genes are TRBV7-2 and TRBJ1-3, with D unresolved. The length of the CDR3 is 15 residues. The germline CDR1 and CDR2 sequences are SGHTA and FQGNSA. The V gene lost 2 bases and the J gene lost 0 bases, with 8 bases spanning the gap.